These 18 T cell receptor beta chains were all obtained from the same sample, sequenced in a study of regulatory T cells in long-lasting Graves disease. Construction of TCR beta libraries relied on iRepertoire HTBI primers and on Arm-PCR targeting CDR3 regions. From the multiplex PCR reads, TCRdb called clonotypes with MiXCR, one entry per CDR3 protein. Of 350,000 to 500,000 distinct CDR3 sequences in the sample, less than 20% are singletons; the top ten hold about 11%. Noted time point: newly diagnosed GD, antithyroid drugs for less than 3 months. PBMCs were the source of the RNA used for TCR sequencing. The sample was also linked to a second study, of T cells in Graves' hyperthyroidism and ophthalmopathy.

The source material was peripheral blood mononuclear cells (PBMCs), sampled at new diagnosis, from a patient treated with antithyroid drugs. All receptors come from a woman under 40 with Graves disease.

This clonotype was detected ten times or more. V usage is TRBV20-1 and J usage is TRBJ1-2; 7 bases align to TRBD1. From germline, CDR1 is DFQATT and CDR2 SNEGSKA (reference sequence). This CDR3 spans 17 amino acids. The J segment lost 3 bases and the V segment lost 2 bases, leaving 15 bases of the junction unmatched. CDR3 DNA: TGCAGTGCTAGAAAAACCCGGGGGCCAGGGGGTGACTATGGCTACACCTTC. This sequence encodes CSARKTRGPGGDYGYTF.

There are many counts of this clonotype. The CDR3 protein is CASSPISDRGGGIGQYF. CDR3 nucleotides: TGTGCCAGCTCACCTATTTCGGACAGGGGAGGAGGTATTGGGCAGTACTTC. The chain links TRBV18 to TRBJ2-7; 9 positions agree with TRBD1. CDR3 length: 17 amino acids. Germline V gene lookup returns CDR1 KGHSH and CDR2 LQKENI. J lost 9 bases, V lost 3 bases, and 18 bases had no gene match.

In its sample, this clonotype was seen a few times. The rearrangement joins TRBV29-1 to TRBJ2-2; possibly TRBD2 for D (5 bases). Trimming shortened V by 2 bases and J by 1 base, and 14 bases separated the two germline ends. The germline gives CDR1 SQVTM, CDR2 ANQGSEA. The length of the CDR3 is 16 residues. The CDR3 is CSVEMGAVGNTGELFF. For the CDR3, the DNA is TGCAGCGTTGAAATGGGAGCAGTCGGGAACACCGGGGAGCTGTTTTTT.

V gene TRBV5-1 combines with J gene TRBJ2-1, with a tentative D call TRBD1 (6 bases). Between the trimmed V and J ends, which lost 0 bases and 0 bases, there was a span of 13 bases. The CDR3 is 17 residues long. CDR1 and CDR2 from the germline V gene are SGHRS and YFSETQ. CDR3 protein: CASSLDGTRNSYNEQFF. CDR3 DNA: TGCGCCAGCAGCTTGGACGGGACAAGAAACTCCTACAATGAGCAGTTCTTC.

There are a few counts of this clonotype. The chain carries TRBV4-3 and TRBJ1-2, with 7 bases identical to TRBD1. Germline-derived CDR1 and CDR2 are LGHNA and YSLEER. The CDR3 totals 15 residues. The J segment lost 8 bases and the V segment lost 0 bases, leaving 9 bases of the junction unmatched. The CDR3 coding sequence is TGCGCCAGCAGCCAAGATGGGACAGCAGCCTGGGGCTACACCTTC. Protein product: CASSQDGTAAWGYTF.

The sample holds many counts of this clonotype. The chain is built from TRBV20-1 and TRBJ2-3; TRBD1 aligns across 7 bases. With 6 bases clipped from V and 1 base from J, the junction kept 10 bases outside the gene matches. The CDR3 is 15 amino acids. Per germline, CDR1 DFQATT and CDR2 SNEGSKA (reference sequence). The CDR3 region is CSAPDRVKGTDTQYF. The DNA for the CDR3 is TGCAGTGCACCTGACAGGGTTAAAGGCACAGATACGCAGTATTTT.

This clonotype was picked up many times. The chain joins TRBV20-1 to TRBJ2-3; maybe TRBD2 (6 bases). V lost 0 bases and J 4 bases, leaving 14 bases between the germline ends. The CDR3 has 15 amino acids. Germline loops: CDR1 DFQATT, CDR2 SNEGSKA (reference sequence). CDR3 residues: CSARDSPLAPDTQYF. CDR3 coding DNA: TGCAGTGCTAGAGATTCTCCACTAGCTCCAGATACGCAGTATTTT.

J is TRBJ1-1 and V is TRBV2, with D hard to call. Germline CDR1 is SNHLY and CDR2 is FYNNEI. The CDR3 totals 11 residues. The V end lost 4 bases, the J end lost 7 bases, and 7 bases lay between the germline ends. CDR3 sequence (DNA): TGTGCCAGCAGTGTGGGGTTTGAAGCTTTCTTT. Amino acids: CASSVGFEAFF.

This rearrangement joins TRBV11-2 to TRBJ2-5; D ambiguous. The V end was cut by 2 bases, the J end by 2 bases, with 15 bases between. The CDR3 has 16 residues. The germline V gene has CDR1 SGHAT and CDR2 FQNNGV. CDR3 DNA: TGTGCCAGCAGCTTAATAGTCGTGCGGAGTCAAGAGACCCAGTACTTC. Its translation is CASSLIVVRSQETQYF.

This clonotype was seen at least ten times. V usage is TRBV11-2 and J usage is TRBJ2-3, with D perhaps TRBD1 (6 bases). In germline, CDR1 is SGHAT, CDR2 FQNNGV. Trimming cost V 5 bases and J 2 bases, with 32 bases left between them. The CDR3 totals 21 residues. The CDR3 bases are TGTGCCAGCAGCCCCGAACGGACAGACCGTAAAGGTGTCCACCTCACAGATACGCAGTATTTT. This codes for CASSPERTDRKGVHLTDTQYF.

In this sample, this clonotype turned up a few times. The CDR3 loop is CASSQKVITGNTEAFF. In DNA form, the CDR3 reads TGCGCCAGCAGCCAAAAAGTGATCACGGGCAACACTGAAGCTTTCTTT. The rearrangement links TRBV4-1 to TRBJ1-1, with D unresolved. CDR1 and CDR2 (germline): MGHRA, YSYEKL. Trimming removed 2 bases at V and 2 bases at J, with 15 bases between. The length of the CDR3 is 16 residues.

V usage is TRBV9 and J usage is TRBJ2-7; 9 bases align to TRBD2. CDR3 length equals 15 residues. V shed 4 bases and J 3 bases; nucleotides not matched to a gene: 8. The germline CDR1 and CDR2 sequences are SGDLS and YYNGEE. The CDR3 DNA sequence: TGTGCCAGCAGCCTAGCGGGGAACGGGCGCTACGAGCAGTACTTC. Translating it yields CASSLAGNGRYEQYF.

This clonotype turned up a few times. V gene TRBV25-1 combines with J gene TRBJ2-5; the match to TRBD2 covers 9 bases. The CDR3 extends over 16 amino acids. J gave up 2 bases and V 2 bases, and 6 bases lay outside the gene matches. The germline V gene has CDR1 MGHDK and CDR2 SYGVNS. The CDR3 DNA sequence: TGTGCCAGCAGTGAAGGATGGCGGGAGGGACAAGAGACCCAGTACTTC. Its translation is CASSEGWREGQETQYF. Full variable domain (remainder filled in from reference TRBV25-1 and TRBJ2-5): EADIYQTPRYLVIGTGKKITLECSQTMGHDKMYWYQQDPGMELHLIHYSYGVNSTEKGDLSSESTVSRIRTEHFPLTLESARPSHTSQYLCASSEGWREGQETQYFGPGTRLLVL.

This clonotype was found a few times. This rearrangement joins TRBV4-2 to TRBJ2-1, with 12 bases lining up with TRBD2. Germline CDR1 LGHNA, CDR2 YNFKEQ. CDR3 size: 17 residues. V was pared by 4 bases and J by 4 bases, with 8 bases of the junction left unmatched. The CDR3 region is CASSLRLAGVSYNEQFF. In DNA form, the CDR3 reads TGTGCCAGCAGCCTGAGACTAGCGGGAGTTTCGTACAATGAGCAGTTCTTC.

This clonotype came up many times. The chain uses TRBV5-1 and TRBJ1-1; 7 bases line up with TRBD1. The CDR3 is 14 amino acids. Trimming at V came to 5 bases and at J to 4 bases, leaving 8 bases not matched to a gene. Per germline, CDR1 SGHRS and CDR2 YFSETQ. The CDR3 DNA reads TGCGCCAGCAGGGGGACAGAAAAACCCACTGAAGCTTTCTTT. It specifies CASRGTEKPTEAFF.

The chain joins TRBV19 to TRBJ1-2; D remains ambiguous. The CDR3 totals 15 residues. Deletions cut 5 bases from V and 5 bases from J, with 18 bases between. The V gene's germline CDR1 is LNHDA and CDR2 SQIVND (reference sequence). For the CDR3, the DNA is TGTGCCAGTAGTGCCCCGGAAAGGACGGTATATGGCTACACCTTC. Encoded protein: CASSAPERTVYGYTF.

This clonotype was picked up many times. Here the CDR3 reads CASRPTSGLSYEQYF. Written as DNA, the CDR3 is TGTGCCAGCAGGCCTACGAGCGGACTCTCCTACGAGCAGTACTTC. This chain joins TRBV14 and TRBJ2-7; perhaps TRBD2 as D (5 bases). V was shortened by 6 bases and J by 0 bases, with 15 bases between the two germline ends. The CDR3 loop spans 15 amino acids. Germline loops: CDR1 SGHDN, CDR2 FVKESK.

The chain couples TRBV11-2 to TRBJ2-3; 10 bases fit TRBD2. CDR1 is SGHAT and CDR2 is FQNNGV in the germline V gene. The CDR3 sequence is 18 residues long. The V and J ends lost 3 bases and 2 bases, in that order; junction bases with no gene match: 11. The CDR3 protein is CASSLALAGDPSTDTQYF. The CDR3 coding sequence is TGTGCCAGCAGCTTGGCGCTAGCGGGAGACCCGTCCACAGATACGCAGTATTTT. Combining the CDR3 with reference TRBV11-2 and TRBJ2-3 gives the whole variable domain EAGVAQSPRYKIIEKRQSVAFWCNPISGHATLYWYQQILGQGPKLLIQFQNNGVVDDSQLPKDRFSAERLKGVDSTLKIQPAKLEDSAVYLCASSLALAGDPSTDTQYFGPGTRLTVL.